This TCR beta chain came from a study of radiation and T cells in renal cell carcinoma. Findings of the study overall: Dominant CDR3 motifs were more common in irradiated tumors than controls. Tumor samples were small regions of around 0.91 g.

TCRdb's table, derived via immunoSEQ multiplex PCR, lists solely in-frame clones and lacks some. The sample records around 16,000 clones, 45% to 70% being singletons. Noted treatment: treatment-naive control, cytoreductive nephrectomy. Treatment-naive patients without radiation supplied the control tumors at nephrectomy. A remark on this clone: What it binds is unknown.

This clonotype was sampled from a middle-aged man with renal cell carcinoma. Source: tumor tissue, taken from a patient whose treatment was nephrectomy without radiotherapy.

The DNA of the CDR3 is TGTGCCTGGAGTGCGGGGGACGAAGTCTCCTACGAGCAGTACTTC. This codes for CAWSAGDEVSYEQYF. J is TRBJ2-7 and V is TRBV30, with D possibly TRBD2 on 6 matching bases. The V gene's germline CDR1 is GTSNPN and CDR2 SVGIG (reference sequence). The length of the CDR3 is 15 residues. The V end lost 1 base, the J end lost 0 bases, and 13 bases lay between the germline ends.